What follows is one T cell receptor (beta chain) and its context. This sample was included in a study of blood T cell repertoires in COVID-19. Background on the study: From the United States, Italy and Spain came samples of acute and convalescent COVID-19.

In the source study's methods: Cell counts per sample came from amplifying reference gene primers. Libraries were prepared by immunoSEQ multiplex PCR; TCRdb keeps only in-frame clonotypes and omits some of them. V, J and clone size are taken as reported in that table, and D and trimming were inferred from the DNA itself. The repertoire has 100,000 to 150,000 clones, roughly 90% of them found once; the top ten carry around 2.3%. The study drew participants aged about 18 to 95 years from 20 to 30 US areas. The CDR3 runs 14 residues. Germline values: CDR1 SGHRS, CDR2 YFSETQ. The J segment lost 0 bases and the V segment lost 6 bases, leaving 3 bases of the junction unmatched.

Sequenced sample: PBMCs or T cells enriched from blood (not recorded which). V is TRBV5-1 and J is TRBJ1-1; 9 nucleotides align to TRBD1. The receptor's source is a woman aged 50 to 60 who had recovered from COVID-19. CDR3 amino acids: CASMRTGVNTEAFF. The DNA for the CDR3 is TGCGCCAGCATGCGGACAGGGGTGAACACTGAAGCTTTCTTT.